There are many counts of the clone carrying this TCR beta chain. What it binds is unknown. The study enrolled patients aged 18 to 65 with newly diagnosed hyperthyroidism of under 2 months' duration. From approximately 9.5 ml of fresh peripheral blood, PBMCs were isolated. This sample is part of a study of T cells in Graves' hyperthyroidism and ophthalmopathy. Amplified TCR beta CDR3 regions came from RNA transcripts. When the TCR CDR3 underwent first-round RT-PCR, the HTBI primer set was used. Each CDR3 protein is one row after TCRdb ran MiXCR on the multiplex PCR reads. The sample includes about 680,000 distinct CDR3 sequences, 30% to 40% of them seen just once. General study results and limits: Most thyroid clonotypes expanded above 0.001 were also detected in blood. Ophthalmopathy could be told apart from stable hyperthyroidism with a 13 V-J model.

The source material was blood. The sequence derives from a woman aged 40 to 50 with Graves' hyperthyroidism.

The CDR3 coding sequence is TGTGCCAGCAGCTTGGCCGGGAACGGGGACCAGCCCCAGCATTTT. It codes for CASSLAGNGDQPQHF. The chain carries TRBV5-6 and TRBJ1-5, with TRBD1 as a possible D gene (5 bases). The CDR3 has 15 residues. Germline V CDR1 and CDR2: SGHDT, YYEEEE. Trimming stripped 0 bases from V and 7 bases from J, with 14 bases between.